The 10 T cell receptor beta chains reported below all come from one sample, sequenced in a study of regulatory T cells in long-lasting Graves disease. Libraries of TCR beta came from iRepertoire HTBI primers plus Arm-PCR of CDR3 regions. A single record per CDR3 protein comes from TCRdb applying MiXCR to the multiplex PCR reads. The repertoire consists of about 420,000 distinct CDR3 sequences, with around 17% occurring once and the leading ten covering about 23%. As to time point: newly diagnosed GD, antithyroid drugs for less than 3 months. There was RNA extracted from PBMCs, and the TCR library was made from it. This sample also appeared in a second study, on T cells in Graves' hyperthyroidism and ophthalmopathy.

The sample here was peripheral blood mononuclear cells (PBMCs), taken at new diagnosis, from a patient treated with antithyroid drugs. Receptors originate from a woman younger than 30 with Graves disease.

This clonotype was observed many times. This chain links TRBV4-1 with TRBJ2-1, with D possibly called TRBD1 or TRBD2 (5 bases each). The CDR3 runs to 16 residues. CDR1 MGHRA and CDR2 YSYEKL come from the germline V gene. V lost 1 base, J lost 4 bases, and 14 bases lay in between. The CDR3 loop is CASSQVFGTVYNEQFF. Written as DNA, the CDR3 is TGCGCCAGCAGCCAAGTGTTCGGGACGGTTTACAATGAGCAGTTCTTC.

This clonotype occurred many times. This chain links TRBV11-1 with TRBJ1-1, with 8 nucleotides matching TRBD1. This CDR3 comprises 14 residues. V lost 5 bases, J lost 1 base, and 3 bases stayed unmatched. In germline, CDR1 is SGHAT, CDR2 FQDESV (reference sequence). DNA for the CDR3: TGTGCCAGCAGCGCCGACAGGGGGAACACTGAAGCTTTCTTT. Its translation: CASSADRGNTEAFF.

This clonotype was seen repeatedly, ten times or more. This chain uses TRBV7-3 with TRBJ2-1; TRBD2 matches 10 bases. The germline gives CDR1 SGHTA, CDR2 FQGTGA. The CDR3 extends over 16 amino acids. Losses at the gene ends were 0 bases for V and 6 bases for J; bases not matched to a gene: 5. The CDR3, as DNA: TGTGCCAGCAGCTTAACAGCGGGAGGGCGAATCAATGAGCAGTTCTTC. It specifies CASSLTAGGRINEQFF. Drawing the rest from reference TRBV7-3 and TRBJ2-1, the complete variable domain is GAGVSQTPSNKVTEKGKYVELRCDPISGHTALYWYRQSLGQGPEFLIYFQGTGAADDSGLPNDRFFAVRPEGSVSTLKIQRTERGDSAVYLCASSLTAGGRINEQFFGPGTRLTVL.

In this sample, this clonotype turned up many times. This chain links TRBV7-6 with TRBJ2-5, with no clear D. This CDR3 contains 15 residues. V dropped 3 bases and J dropped 3 bases, with 14 bases sitting between them. CDR1 and CDR2 (germline): SGHVS, FNYEAQ. CDR3 DNA sequence: TGTGCCAGCAGCTTGATTAGTTTGGGAAAAGAGACCCAGTACTTC. Residues: CASSLISLGKETQYF.

A few counts support this clonotype. The V gene is TRBV6-1, the J gene TRBJ1-5; D gene ambiguous. Trimming removed 4 bases from V and 3 bases from J, with 7 bases in between. The CDR3 runs to 13 residues. CDR1 and CDR2 (germline): MNHNS, SASEGT. The CDR3 DNA sequence: TGTGCCAGCAGTGTGGTGGACAATCAGCCCCAGCATTTT. Residues: CASSVVDNQPQHF.

This clonotype came up a few times. This rearrangement joins TRBV7-2 to TRBJ1-4; D unresolved. Trimming pared 3 bases from V and 6 bases from J, leaving 5 bases between. This CDR3 contains 12 residues. Germline V CDR1 and CDR2: SGHTA, FQGNSA. In DNA, the CDR3 is TGTGCCAGCAGCTTCCCGGATGAAAAACTGTTTTTT. It is translated as CASSFPDEKLFF. Combining the CDR3 with reference TRBV7-2 and TRBJ1-4 gives the whole variable domain GAGVSQSPSNKVTEKGKDVELRCDPISGHTALYWYRQSLGQGLEFLIYFQGNSAPDKSGLPSDRFSAERTGGSVSTLTIQRTQQEDSAVYLCASSFPDEKLFFGSGTQLSVL.

The gene calls are TRBV3-1 and TRBJ2-1; 14 bases are a match to TRBD2. Germline CDR1 is LGHDT and CDR2 is YNNKEL (reference sequence). CDR3 length: 20 residues. The ends lost 0 bases at V and 9 bases at J; junction bases unmatched: 16. This CDR3 reads CASSQDSLSGTSGSSGEQFF. In nucleotides, the CDR3 is TGTGCCAGCAGCCAAGATTCCCTCTCCGGGACTAGCGGGAGTAGTGGTGAGCAGTTCTTC.

Points on this clonotype: Being one base from a much bigger clone, this may be a read error. The chain couples TRBV20-1 to TRBJ1-4, with a weak D call TRBD1 (5 bases). Germline V lookup: CDR1 DFQATT, CDR2 SNEGSKA (reference sequence). The CDR3 extends over 17 amino acids. V was clipped by 6 bases and J by 0 bases, with 20 bases between them. In nucleotides, the CDR3 is TGCAGTGCCTCGCACCAGGGAGGCTTGGCAACTAATGAAAAACTGTTTTTT. As protein: CSASHQGGLATNEKLFF.

This clonotype was seen a handful of times. This chain uses TRBV20-1 with TRBJ2-2; the match to TRBD1 covers 10 bases. The V segment lost 6 bases and the J segment 5 bases; nucleotides outside the gene matches: 6. Looked up from germline, CDR1 is DFQATT and CDR2 is SNEGSKA (reference sequence). The CDR3 extends over 14 amino acids. This CDR3 reads CSAPDRGQTGELFF. The CDR3 nucleotides are TGCAGTGCGCCCGACAGGGGGCAAACCGGGGAGCTGTTTTTT.

Ten or more counts support this clonotype. The chain couples TRBV15 to TRBJ2-1; D assignment may be TRBD1 or TRBD2 (6 bases each). V lost 8 bases, J lost 4 bases, and 15 bases lay in between. Germline V gives CDR1 LNHNV, CDR2 YYDKDF (reference sequence). This CDR3 region has 14 residues. The CDR3: CATGRDKKYNEQFF. The CDR3 bases are TGTGCCACCGGGCGGGACAAGAAGTACAATGAGCAGTTCTTC.